What follows are 5 T cell receptor beta chains derived from one specimen sequenced in a study of T-cell memory formation after mild COVID-19. TCRdb reprocessed the 5' RACE reads with MiXCR, giving one entry per CDR3 protein. The sample has about 250,000 distinct CDR3 sequences, 15% to 20% seen once; the top ten hold 3.5%. Sequencing input: PBMCs or a T cell subset sorted from them (not recorded which). Every receptor here comes from a young man who had mild COVID-19 (a few samples of this study predate the infection). Cell type and time point are not known.

This chain joins TRBV2 and TRBJ1-1; TRBD1 might be the D (6 bases). CDR1 is SNHLY, CDR2 FYNNEI, per germline. V gave up 9 bases and J gave up 3 bases, with 11 bases separating them. The length of the CDR3 is 12 residues. The CDR3 reads CARGGQDTEAFF. Here the CDR3 DNA reads TGTGCCAGGGGGGGGCAAGACACTGAAGCTTTCTTT.

The chain is built from TRBV29-1 and TRBJ2-2; 10 bases map to TRBD2. Germline V lookup: CDR1 SQVTM, CDR2 ANQGSEA. J was trimmed by 3 bases and V by 3 bases; bases with no gene match: 1. There are 14 residues in the CDR3. The CDR3 nucleotides are TGCAGCGTTGACAGCGGGGGGGACACCGGGGAGCTGTTTTTT. Translated, it gives CSVDSGGDTGELFF.

This clonotype occurred many times. V usage is TRBV7-9 and J usage is TRBJ2-5; 10 nucleotides match TRBD2. Germline V lookup: CDR1 SEHNR, CDR2 FQNEAQ (reference sequence). Trimming cost V 1 base and J 1 base; bases outside gene matches: 0. The CDR3 consists of 15 residues. CDR3 DNA sequence: TGTGCCAGCAGCTTAGGGACTAGCGGCCAAGAGACCCAGTACTTC. Translation: CASSLGTSGQETQYF. Based on the CDR3 plus reference TRBV7-9 and TRBJ2-5, the full variable domain is DTGVSQNPRHKITKRGQNVTFRCDPISEHNRLYWYRQTLGQGPEFLTYFQNEAQLEKSRLLSDRFSAERPKGSFSTLEIQRTEQGDSAMYLCASSLGTSGQETQYFGPGTRLLVL.

Only a few counts were recorded for this clonotype. The V and J genes are TRBV6-6 and TRBJ1-6; 8 bases match TRBD1. This CDR3 comprises 18 residues. V shed 5 bases and J 1 base; nucleotides not matched to a gene: 10. Germline loops: CDR1 MNHNY, CDR2 SVGAGI (reference sequence). CDR3 DNA: TGTGCCAGCAGTAGAACAGTCCAGGGGGCATCCTATAATTCACCCCTCCACTTT. It specifies CASSRTVQGASYNSPLHF.

The J gene is TRBJ2-1, the V gene TRBV29-1; 9 bases map to TRBD2. CDR1 and CDR2 (germline): SQVTM, ANQGSEA. The CDR3 runs 15 residues. The ends lost 4 bases at V and 7 bases at J; junction bases unmatched: 11. This CDR3 is CSVVRRRGGVNEQFF. The CDR3, as DNA: TGCAGCGTTGTCCGTCGGCGGGGGGGCGTGAATGAGCAGTTCTTC.